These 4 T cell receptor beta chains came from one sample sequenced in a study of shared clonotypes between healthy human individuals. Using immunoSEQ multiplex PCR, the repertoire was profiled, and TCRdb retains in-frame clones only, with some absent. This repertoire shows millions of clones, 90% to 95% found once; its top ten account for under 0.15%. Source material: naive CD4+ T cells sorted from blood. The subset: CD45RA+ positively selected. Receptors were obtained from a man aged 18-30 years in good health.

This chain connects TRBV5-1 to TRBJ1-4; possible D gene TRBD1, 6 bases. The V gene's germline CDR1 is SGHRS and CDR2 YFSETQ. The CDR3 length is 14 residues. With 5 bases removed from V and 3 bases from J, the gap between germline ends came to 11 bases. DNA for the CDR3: TGCGCCAGCAGTGAACAGGGATCTAATGAAAAACTGTTTTTT. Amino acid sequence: CASSEQGSNEKLFF.

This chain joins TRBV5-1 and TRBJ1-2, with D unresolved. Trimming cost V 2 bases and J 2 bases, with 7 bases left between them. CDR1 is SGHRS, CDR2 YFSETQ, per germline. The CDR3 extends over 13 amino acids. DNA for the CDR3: TGCGCCAGCAGCTTTTCGGGGAACTATGGCTACACCTTC. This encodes CASSFSGNYGYTF.

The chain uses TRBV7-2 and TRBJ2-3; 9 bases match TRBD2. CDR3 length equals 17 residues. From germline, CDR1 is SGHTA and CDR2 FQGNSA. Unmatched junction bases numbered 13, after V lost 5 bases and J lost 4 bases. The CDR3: CASSPRGASGEADTQYF. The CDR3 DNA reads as TGTGCCAGCAGCCCCCGGGGTGCTAGCGGGGAAGCAGATACGCAGTATTTT.

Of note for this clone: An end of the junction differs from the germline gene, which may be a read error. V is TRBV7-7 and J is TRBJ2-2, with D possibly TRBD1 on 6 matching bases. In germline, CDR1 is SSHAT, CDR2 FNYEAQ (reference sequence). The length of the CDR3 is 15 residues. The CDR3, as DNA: TGTGCTAGCAGCGCCTCCGGGACAAACACCGGGGAGCTGTTTTTT. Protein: CASSASGTNTGELFF.